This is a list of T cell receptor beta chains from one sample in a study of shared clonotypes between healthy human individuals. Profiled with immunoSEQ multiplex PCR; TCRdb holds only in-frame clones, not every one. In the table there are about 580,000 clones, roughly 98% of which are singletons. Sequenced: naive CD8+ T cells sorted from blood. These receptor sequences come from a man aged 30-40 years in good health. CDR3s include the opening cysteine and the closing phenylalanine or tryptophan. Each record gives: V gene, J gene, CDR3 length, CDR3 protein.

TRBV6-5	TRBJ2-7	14	CASSSIDRSYEQYF
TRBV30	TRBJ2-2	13	CACVKPNTGELFF
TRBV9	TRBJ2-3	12	CASSVNTDTQYF
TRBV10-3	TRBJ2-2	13	CAIAPDSTGELFF
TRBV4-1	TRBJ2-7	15	CASSRGQTGDYEQYF
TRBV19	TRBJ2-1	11	CASIGDHEQFF
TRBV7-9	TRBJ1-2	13	CASSQGGFYGYTF
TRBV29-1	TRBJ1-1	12	CSVAHQGKGAFF
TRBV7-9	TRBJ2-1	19	CASRPAGDRDENSYNEQFF
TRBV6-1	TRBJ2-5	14	CASSESLVGETQYF
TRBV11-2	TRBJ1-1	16	CASSLDNDRVNTEAFF
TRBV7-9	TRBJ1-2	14	CASSSRQANYGYTF
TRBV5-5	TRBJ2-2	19	CASSLFGPGQGANTGELFF
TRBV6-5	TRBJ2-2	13	CASSYTGAGELFF
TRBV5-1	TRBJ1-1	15	CASSLAAKANTEAFF
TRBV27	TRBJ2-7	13	CASGPGGPREQYF
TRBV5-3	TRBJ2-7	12	CAQPAVPLEQYF
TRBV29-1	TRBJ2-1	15	CSVLGLAGENNEQFF
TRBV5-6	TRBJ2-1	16	CASSHREGVPYNEQFF
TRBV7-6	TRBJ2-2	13	CASSPGSPGELFF
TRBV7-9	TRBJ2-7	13	CAIGTGDSYEQYF
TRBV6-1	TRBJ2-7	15	CASSEFDPRSYEQYF
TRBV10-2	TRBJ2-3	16	CASSRLAGGPSDTQYF
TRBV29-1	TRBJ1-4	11	CSVSFGGLWFF
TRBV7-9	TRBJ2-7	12	CASSDRAYEQYF
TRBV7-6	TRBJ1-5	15	CASSLYGGLMEPQHF
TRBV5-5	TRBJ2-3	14	CASSSPGDTDTQYF